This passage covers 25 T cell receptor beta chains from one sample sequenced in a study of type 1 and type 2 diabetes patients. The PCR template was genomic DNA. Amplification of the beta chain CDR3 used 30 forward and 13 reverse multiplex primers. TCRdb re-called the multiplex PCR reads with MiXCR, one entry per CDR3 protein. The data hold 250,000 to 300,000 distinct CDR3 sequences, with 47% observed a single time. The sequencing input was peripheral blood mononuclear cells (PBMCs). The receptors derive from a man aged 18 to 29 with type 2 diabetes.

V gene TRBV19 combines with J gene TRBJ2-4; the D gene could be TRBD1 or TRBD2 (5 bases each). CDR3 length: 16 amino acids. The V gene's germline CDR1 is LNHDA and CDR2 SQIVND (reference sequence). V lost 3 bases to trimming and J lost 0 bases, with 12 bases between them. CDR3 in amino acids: CASSMIQGVAKNIQYF. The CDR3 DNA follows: TGTGCCAGTAGTATGATCCAGGGAGTAGCCAAAAACATTCAGTACTTC. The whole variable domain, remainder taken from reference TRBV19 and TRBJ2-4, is DGGITQSPKYLFRKEGQNVTLSCEQNLNHDAMYWYRQDPGQGLRLIYYSQIVNDFQKGDIAEGYSVSREKKESFPLTVTSAQKNPTAFYLCASSMIQGVAKNIQYFGAGTRLSVL.

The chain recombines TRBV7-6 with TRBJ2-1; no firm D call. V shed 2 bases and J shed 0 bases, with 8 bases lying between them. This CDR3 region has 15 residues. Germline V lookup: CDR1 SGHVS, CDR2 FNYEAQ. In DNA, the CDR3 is TGTGCCAGCAGCTTACAGCCCATCTCCTACAATGAGCAGTTCTTC. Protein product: CASSLQPISYNEQFF.

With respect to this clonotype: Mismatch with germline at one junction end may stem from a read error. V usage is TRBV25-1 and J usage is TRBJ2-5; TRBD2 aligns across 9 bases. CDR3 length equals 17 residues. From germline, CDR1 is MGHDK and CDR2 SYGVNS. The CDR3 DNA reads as TGTGTCAGCAGTGCTGCCCGGGTAGCGGGAGTACAAGAGACCCAGTACTTC. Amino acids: CVSSAARVAGVQETQYF.

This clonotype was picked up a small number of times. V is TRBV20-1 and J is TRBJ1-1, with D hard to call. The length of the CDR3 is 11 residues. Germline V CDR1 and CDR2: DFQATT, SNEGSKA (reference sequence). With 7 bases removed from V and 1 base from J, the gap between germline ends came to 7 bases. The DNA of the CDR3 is TGCAGTGGGGCAGAGAACACTGAAGCTTTCTTT. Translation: CSGAENTEAFF.

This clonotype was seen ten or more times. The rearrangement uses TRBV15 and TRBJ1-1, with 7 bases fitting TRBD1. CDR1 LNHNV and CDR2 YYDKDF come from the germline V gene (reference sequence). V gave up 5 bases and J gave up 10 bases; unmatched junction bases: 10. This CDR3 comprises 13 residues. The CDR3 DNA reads TGTGCCACCAGCCTGGGGGGGCAGGGGGGAGCTTTCTTT. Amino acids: CATSLGGQGGAFF.

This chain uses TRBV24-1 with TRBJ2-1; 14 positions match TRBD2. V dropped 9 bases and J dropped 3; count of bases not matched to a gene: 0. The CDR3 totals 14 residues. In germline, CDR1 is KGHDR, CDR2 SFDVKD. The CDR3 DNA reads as TGTGCCACCGGACTAGCGGGAGGCTACAATGAGCAGTTCTTC. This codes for CATGLAGGYNEQFF.

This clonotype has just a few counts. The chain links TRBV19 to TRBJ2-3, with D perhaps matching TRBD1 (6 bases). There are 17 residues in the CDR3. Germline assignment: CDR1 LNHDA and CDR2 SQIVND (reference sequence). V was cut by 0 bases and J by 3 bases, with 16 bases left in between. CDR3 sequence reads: CASSIDPTGYGTDTQYF. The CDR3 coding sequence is TGTGCCAGTAGTATAGATCCAACAGGGTATGGGACAGATACGCAGTATTTT.

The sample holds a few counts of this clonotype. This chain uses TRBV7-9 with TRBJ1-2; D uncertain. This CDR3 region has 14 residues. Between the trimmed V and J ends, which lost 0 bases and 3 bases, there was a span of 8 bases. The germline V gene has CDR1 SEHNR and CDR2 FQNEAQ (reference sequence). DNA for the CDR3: TGTGCCAGCAGCTTAGCGGACGGATACTATGGCTACACCTTC. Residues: CASSLADGYYGYTF.

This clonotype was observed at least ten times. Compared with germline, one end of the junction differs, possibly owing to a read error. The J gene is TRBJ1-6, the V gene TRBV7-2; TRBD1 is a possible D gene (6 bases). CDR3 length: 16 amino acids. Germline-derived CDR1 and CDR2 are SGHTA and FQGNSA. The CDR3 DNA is TGTGCCAGCAACTTACGAGGGGGGACACTTCATTCACCCCTCCACTTT. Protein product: CASNLRGGTLHSPLHF. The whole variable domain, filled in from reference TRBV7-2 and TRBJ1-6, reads GAGVSQSPSNKVTEKGKDVELRCDPISGHTALYWYRQSLGQGLEFLIYFQGNSAPDKSGLPSDRFSAERTGGSVSTLTIQRTQQEDSAVYLCASNLRGGTLHSPLHFGNGTRLTVT.

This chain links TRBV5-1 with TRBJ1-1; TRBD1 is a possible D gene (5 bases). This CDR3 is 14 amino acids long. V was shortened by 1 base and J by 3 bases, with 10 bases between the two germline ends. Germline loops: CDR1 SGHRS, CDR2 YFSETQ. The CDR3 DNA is TGCGCCAGCAGCTTGAGGGGCCAGGACACTGAAGCTTTCTTT. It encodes CASSLRGQDTEAFF.

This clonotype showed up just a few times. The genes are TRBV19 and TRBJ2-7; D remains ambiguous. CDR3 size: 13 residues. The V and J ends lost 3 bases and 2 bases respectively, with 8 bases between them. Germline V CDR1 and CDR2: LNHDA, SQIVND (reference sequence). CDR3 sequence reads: CASSISVTYEQYF. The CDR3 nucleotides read TGTGCCAGTAGTATTTCCGTGACCTACGAGCAGTACTTC. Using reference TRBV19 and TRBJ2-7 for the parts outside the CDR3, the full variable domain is DGGITQSPKYLFRKEGQNVTLSCEQNLNHDAMYWYRQDPGQGLRLIYYSQIVNDFQKGDIAEGYSVSREKKESFPLTVTSAQKNPTAFYLCASSISVTYEQYFGPGTRLTVT.

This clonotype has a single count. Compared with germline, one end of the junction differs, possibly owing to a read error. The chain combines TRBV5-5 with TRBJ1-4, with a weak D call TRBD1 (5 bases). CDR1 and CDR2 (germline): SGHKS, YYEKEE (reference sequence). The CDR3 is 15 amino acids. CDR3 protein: CASSWARDRNEKLVF. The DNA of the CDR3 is TGTGCCAGCAGCTGGGCCCGGGACCGCAATGAAAAACTGGTTTTT.

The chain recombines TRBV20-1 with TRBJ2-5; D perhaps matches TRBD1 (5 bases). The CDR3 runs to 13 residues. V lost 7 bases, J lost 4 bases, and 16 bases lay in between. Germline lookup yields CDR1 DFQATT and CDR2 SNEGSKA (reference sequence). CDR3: CSVSQGTGETQYF. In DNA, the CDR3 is TGCAGTGTCAGCCAGGGCACTGGAGAGACCCAGTACTTC.

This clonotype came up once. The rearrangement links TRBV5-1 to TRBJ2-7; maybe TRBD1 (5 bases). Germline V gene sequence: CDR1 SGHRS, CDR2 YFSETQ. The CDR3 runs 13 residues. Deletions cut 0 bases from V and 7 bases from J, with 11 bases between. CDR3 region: CASSLALDREQYF. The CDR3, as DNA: TGCGCCAGCAGCTTGGCCCTCGACAGAGAGCAGTACTTC.

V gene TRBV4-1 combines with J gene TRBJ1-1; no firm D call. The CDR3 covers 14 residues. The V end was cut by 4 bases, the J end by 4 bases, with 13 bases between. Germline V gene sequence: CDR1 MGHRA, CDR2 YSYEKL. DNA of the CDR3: TGCGCCAGCAGCCCGGTCCTGGACGGCACTGAAGCTTTCTTT. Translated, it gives CASSPVLDGTEAFF.

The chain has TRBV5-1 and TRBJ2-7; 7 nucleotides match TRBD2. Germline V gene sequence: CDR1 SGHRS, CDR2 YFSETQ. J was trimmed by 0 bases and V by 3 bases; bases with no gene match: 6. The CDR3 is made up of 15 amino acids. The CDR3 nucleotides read TGCGCCAGCAGCTACCTAGCGGACTTCTCCTACGAGCAGTACTTC. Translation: CASSYLADFSYEQYF.

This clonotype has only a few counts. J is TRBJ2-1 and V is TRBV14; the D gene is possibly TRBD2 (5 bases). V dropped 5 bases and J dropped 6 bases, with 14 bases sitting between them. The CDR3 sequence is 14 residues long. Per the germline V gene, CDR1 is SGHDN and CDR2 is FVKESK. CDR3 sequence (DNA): TGTGCCAGCAGCTCCTACGGGGTAACCAATGAGCAGTTCTTC. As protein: CASSSYGVTNEQFF.

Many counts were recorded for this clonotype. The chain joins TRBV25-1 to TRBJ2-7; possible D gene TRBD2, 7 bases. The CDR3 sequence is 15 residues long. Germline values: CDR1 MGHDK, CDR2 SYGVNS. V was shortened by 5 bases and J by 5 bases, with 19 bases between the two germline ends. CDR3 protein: CASSRGREGLHEQYF. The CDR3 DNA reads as TGTGCCAGCAGTAGGGGGAGGGAGGGCCTCCACGAGCAGTACTTC.

The CDR3 sequence: CASSFRDTDTQYF. Here the CDR3 DNA reads TGTGCCAGCAGCTTCAGGGACACAGATACGCAGTATTTT. The V gene is TRBV7-9, the J gene TRBJ2-3; D is possibly TRBD1 (5 bases). CDR3 length equals 13 residues. Germline V lookup: CDR1 SEHNR, CDR2 FQNEAQ (reference sequence). Trimming removed 3 bases from V and 2 bases from J, with 6 bases in between.

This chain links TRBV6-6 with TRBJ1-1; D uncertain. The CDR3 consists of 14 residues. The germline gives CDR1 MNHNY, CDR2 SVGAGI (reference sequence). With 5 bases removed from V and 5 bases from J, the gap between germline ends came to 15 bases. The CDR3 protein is CASSTAGGRTEAFF. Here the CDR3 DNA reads TGTGCCAGCAGTACTGCGGGAGGTAGAACTGAAGCTTTCTTT.

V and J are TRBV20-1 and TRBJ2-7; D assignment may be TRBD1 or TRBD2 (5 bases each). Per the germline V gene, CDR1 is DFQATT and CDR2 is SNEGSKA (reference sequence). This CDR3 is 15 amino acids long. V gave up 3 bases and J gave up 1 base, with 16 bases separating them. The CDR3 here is CSARGLGTESYEQYF. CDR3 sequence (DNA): TGCAGTGCTAGGGGATTGGGGACGGAATCCTACGAGCAGTACTTC.

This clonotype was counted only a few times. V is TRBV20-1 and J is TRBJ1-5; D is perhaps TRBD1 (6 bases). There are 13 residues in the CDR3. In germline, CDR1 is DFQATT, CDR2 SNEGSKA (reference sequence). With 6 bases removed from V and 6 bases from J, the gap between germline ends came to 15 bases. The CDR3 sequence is CSATQGNAQPQHF. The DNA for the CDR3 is TGCAGTGCGACACAGGGTAATGCTCAGCCCCAGCATTTT.

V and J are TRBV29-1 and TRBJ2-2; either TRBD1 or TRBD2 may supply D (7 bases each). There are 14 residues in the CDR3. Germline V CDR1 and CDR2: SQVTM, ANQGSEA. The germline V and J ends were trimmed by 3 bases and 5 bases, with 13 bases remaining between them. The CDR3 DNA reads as TGCAGCGTTGAGAGGCAGGGGGGGACCGGGGAGCTGTTTTTT. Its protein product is CSVERQGGTGELFF.

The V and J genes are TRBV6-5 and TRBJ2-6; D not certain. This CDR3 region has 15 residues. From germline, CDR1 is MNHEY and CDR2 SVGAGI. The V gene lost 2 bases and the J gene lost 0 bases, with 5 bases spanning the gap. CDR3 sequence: CASSYRISGANVLTF. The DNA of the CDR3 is TGTGCCAGCAGTTACAGGATCTCTGGGGCCAACGTCCTGACTTTC.

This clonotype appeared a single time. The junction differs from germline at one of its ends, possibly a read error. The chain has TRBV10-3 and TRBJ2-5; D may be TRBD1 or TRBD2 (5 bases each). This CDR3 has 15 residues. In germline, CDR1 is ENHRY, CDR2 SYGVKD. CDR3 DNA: TGTGCCAGCAGTTTTTCCGGGACGTTACTAGAGACCCAGTACTTC. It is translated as CASSFSGTLLETQYF.